Listed below are T cell receptor beta chains from one sample, sequenced in a study of T cell changes during pregnancy in multiple sclerosis. The repertoire was sequenced with immunoSEQ multiplex PCR; TCRdb's copy has only in-frame clones and lacks some. The table has roughly 41,000 clones, around 94% seen once. Sequences were derived from peripheral blood, sampled in the third trimester of pregnancy. The receptors were sampled from a female donor with multiple sclerosis, enrolled in a pregnancy study. Both conserved end residues are part of each CDR3. A D gene is named only where the DNA matches it firmly. Clone size, where shown, is once, few, many, or a class for clones that have expanded.

TRBV6-1	.	TRBJ1-1	.	CASSENSGGVYDTEAFF	TGTGCCAGCAGTGAAAATAGTGGGGGGGTGTATGACACTGAAGCTTTCTTT
TRBV5-4	TRBD1	TRBJ2-2	.	CASSLIQGEAGELFF	TGTGCCAGCAGCTTGATACAGGGGGAGGCCGGGGAGCTGTTTTTT
TRBV19	.	TRBJ1-5	.	CASSIPSFTSNQPQHF	TGTGCCAGTAGTATTCCATCCTTCACAAGCAATCAGCCCCAGCATTTT
TRBV5-1	TRBD2	TRBJ2-1	.	CASSLASGGAYNEQFF	TGCGCCAGCAGCTTGGCTAGCGGGGGGGCGTACAATGAGCAGTTCTTC
TRBV7-3	TRBD2	TRBJ2-1	.	CASSSPGPLAGGPNEQFF	TGTGCCAGCAGCTCCCCCGGGCCTCTAGCGGGGGGGCCCAATGAGCAGTTCTTC
TRBV30	TRBD2	TRBJ2-1	.	CASATRLLAGVNEQFF	TGTGCCTCGGCCACTCGTCTTTTAGCGGGAGTGAATGAGCAGTTCTTC
TRBV6-5	.	TRBJ1-5	.	CASRGAGGQPQHF	TGTGCCAGCAGGGGCGCCGGGGGTCAGCCCCAGCATTTT
TRBV5-6	TRBD2	TRBJ2-3	.	CASSRGLATDTQYF	TGTGCCAGCAGCAGAGGACTAGCGACAGATACGCAGTATTTT
TRBV6-5	TRBD1	TRBJ1-2	.	CASSAETGGAGGYTF	TGTGCCAGCAGCGCAGAGACAGGGGGCGCGGGTGGCTACACCTTC
TRBV2	TRBD1	TRBJ1-6	.	CASRTGTGYSPLHF	TGTGCCAGCAGGACCGGGACAGGGTATTCACCCCTCCACTTT
TRBV28	TRBD2	TRBJ2-3	once	CASSPLLAALDTQYF	TGTGCCAGCAGCCCCCTACTAGCGGCCCTAGATACGCAGTATTTT
TRBV5-1	.	TRBJ1-1	few	CASSLRGGMNTEAFF	TGCGCCAGCAGCTTGAGGGGGGGTATGAACACTGAAGCTTTCTTT
TRBV19	.	TRBJ2-1	.	CASSKNEHGQTNEQFF	TGTGCCAGTAGTAAAAACGAGCACGGACAGACCAATGAGCAGTTCTTC
TRBV5-1	TRBD2	TRBJ2-1	.	CASSSLAGLYEQFF	TGCGCCAGCAGCTCTCTAGCGGGACTCTATGAGCAGTTCTTC
TRBV4-3	.	TRBJ2-6	.	CASSQDFTGGANVLTF	TGCGCCAGCAGCCAAGATTTTACGGGTGGGGCCAACGTCCTGACTTTC
TRBV20-1	.	TRBJ1-2	.	CSADRTHWDTF	TGCAGTGCTGACCGGACACACTGGGACACCTTC
TRBV19	.	TRBJ2-2	.	CASSIDREGLVGELFF	TGTGCCAGTAGTATAGATCGAGAGGGACTGGTCGGGGAGCTGTTTTTT
TRBV6-5	TRBD1	TRBJ2-7	.	CASSSTGESYEQYF	TGTGCCAGCAGTTCGACAGGGGAAAGCTACGAGCAGTACTTC
TRBV19	TRBD1	TRBJ2-2	.	CASTVTGSTGELFF	TGTGCCAGTACCGTGACAGGGTCGACCGGGGAGCTGTTTTTT
TRBV7-9	TRBD1	TRBJ1-6	.	CASGTGISYNSPLHF	TGTGCCAGCGGGACAGGGATCTCCTATAATTCACCCCTCCACTTT
TRBV7-8	TRBD2	TRBJ2-7	.	CASSPGASGRSEQYF	TGTGCCAGCAGCCCCGGGGCTAGCGGGAGGAGCGAGCAGTACTTC
TRBV7-2	TRBD2	TRBJ2-1	.	CASSRGRDEQFF	TGTGCCAGCAGCCGAGGGAGGGATGAGCAGTTCTTC
TRBV7-3	TRBD1	TRBJ1-1	.	CASSSYPDRGRNTEAFF	TGTGCCAGCAGCTCATACCCGGACAGGGGTCGGAACACTGAAGCTTTCTTT
TRBV21-1	.	TRBJ1-2	.	CAGHSTPGTGVGYTF	TGTGCCGGCCACTCAACTCCCGGGACAGGGGTTGGCTACACCTTC
TRBV6-5	TRBD2	TRBJ2-4	.	CASSASGTNIQYF	TGTGCCAGCAGTGCTAGCGGGACTAACATTCAGTACTTC
TRBV5-6	.	TRBJ1-5	.	CASSLRGTKPQHF	TGTGCCAGCAGCTTGCGGGGGACTAAGCCCCAGCATTTT
TRBV5-1	.	TRBJ1-1	.	CASSLLAQSNTEAFF	TGCGCCAGCAGCTTGTTAGCCCAGTCGAACACTGAAGCTTTCTTT
TRBV2	.	TRBJ2-7	.	CASSEGATYEQYF	TGTGCCAGCAGTGAAGGGGCTACCTACGAGCAGTACTTC
TRBV5-4	.	TRBJ2-3	.	CASSFGTGTDTQYF	TGTGCCAGCAGCTTTGGGACTGGCACAGATACGCAGTATTTT
TRBV18	TRBD2	TRBJ2-7	once	CASSPGLENEQYF	TGTGCCAGCTCCCCCGGACTAGAGAACGAGCAGTACTTC
TRBV5-1	.	TRBJ2-3	.	CASSWGDRTDTQYF	TGCGCCAGCAGCTGGGGGGACCGCACAGATACGCAGTATTTT
TRBV5-1	TRBD2	TRBJ2-5	.	CASKPGGLAGEETQYF	TGCGCCAGCAAGCCCGGGGGACTAGCGGGAGAGGAGACCCAGTACTTC
TRBV10-3	TRBD2	TRBJ2-1	once	CAISAGTSNEQFF	TGTGCCATCAGTGCAGGGACTAGCAATGAGCAGTTCTTC
TRBV18	.	TRBJ1-1	.	CASSAGFEREAFF	TGTGCCAGCTCAGCCGGTTTCGAACGTGAAGCTTTCTTT
TRBV5-1	.	TRBJ1-1	.	CASIEEAGGTEAFF	TGCGCCAGCATCGAAGAGGCGGGCGGCACTGAAGCTTTCTTT
TRBV11-2	.	TRBJ2-7	.	CASSLGDYEQYF	TGTGCCAGCAGCTTAGGAGACTACGAGCAGTACTTC
TRBV6-1	.	TRBJ1-2	.	CASRTVYGYTF	TGTGCCAGCAGGACAGTTTATGGCTACACCTTC
TRBV7-9	.	TRBJ2-7	.	CASSLAGENEQYF	TGTGCCAGCAGCTTAGCAGGGGAAAACGAGCAGTACTTC
TRBV15	TRBD1	TRBJ2-7	.	CATSRRQGYEQYF	TGTGCCACCAGCAGAAGACAGGGGTACGAGCAGTACTTC
TRBV6-1	.	TRBJ1-1	.	CASSQGGSTEAFF	TGTGCCAGCAGTCAAGGTGGGAGCACTGAAGCTTTCTTT
TRBV2	.	TRBJ2-7	.	CASSSDFDEQYF	TGTGCCAGCAGTTCGGACTTCGACGAGCAGTACTTC
TRBV7-9	TRBD2	TRBJ2-7	.	CASRPRRGESGLAGGEQYF	TGTGCCAGCAGACCCCGCCGAGGGGAATCGGGACTAGCGGGAGGCGAGCAGTACTTC
TRBV29-1	TRBD1	TRBJ1-4	.	CSVVSGQASTNEKLFF	TGCAGCGTTGTCTCGGGACAGGCGTCAACTAATGAAAAACTGTTTTTT
TRBV4-1	.	TRBJ2-4	.	CASSQPRRGIEKMVQYF	TGCGCCAGCAGCCAGCCCAGGAGGGGAATCGAAAAAATGGTTCAGTACTTC
TRBV4-2	.	TRBJ1-5	.	CASSQRHPSEVQHF	TGTGCCAGCAGCCAAAGGCACCCATCGGAGGTCCAGCATTTT
TRBV19	TRBD1	TRBJ2-6	.	CASSRDRAGANVLTF	TGTGCCAGTAGTAGGGACAGGGCTGGGGCCAACGTCCTGACTTTC
TRBV27	TRBD1	TRBJ2-7	.	CASSLSPGTGYYEQYF	TGTGCCAGCAGTTTATCTCCTGGGACAGGGTACTACGAGCAGTACTTC
TRBV7-2	TRBD2	TRBJ2-1	.	CASSFLVGGNEQFF	TGTGCCAGCAGCTTTTTAGTCGGGGGGAATGAGCAGTTCTTC
TRBV7-3	TRBD1	TRBJ2-1	.	CASSQIGTGNNEQFF	TGTGCCAGCAGCCAAATCGGGACAGGGAACAATGAGCAGTTCTTC
TRBV6-1	.	TRBJ2-2	once	CASSEMGGGTGELFF	TGTGCCAGCAGTGAAATGGGGGGAGGCACCGGGGAGCTGTTTTTT
TRBV6-1	.	TRBJ1-2	few	CASSEEVDGYTF	TGTGCCAGCAGTGAGGAGGTGGATGGCTACACCTTC
TRBV2	.	TRBJ2-3	.	CASSEWQGRVVGTDTQYF	TGTGCCAGCAGTGAATGGCAGGGGAGGGTGGTTGGCACAGATACGCAGTATTTT